These T cell receptor beta chains were read from a single sample in a study of blood T cell repertoires in COVID-19. Clones were read by immunoSEQ multiplex PCR, and TCRdb kept only the in-frame ones, dropping some. Of 68,000 or so clones in the sample, roughly 85% were seen once. Sequencing input: peripheral blood. These receptors originate from a woman in her fifties or sixties with COVID-19, enrolled during active disease. Each CDR3 is given with its conserved first and last residue. Expanded clones are given a class, and other clones once, few, many or no size at all.

TRBV7-9	TRBJ2-7	-	CASSSQGYEQYF
TRBV28	TRBJ1-2	-	CATGETGTSYTF
TRBV2	TRBJ2-7	-	CATRDRVRYEQYF
TRBV27	TRBJ2-7	-	CASRGPTYEQYF
TRBV19	TRBJ2-2	-	CASSQYGTSGRNTGELFF
TRBV7-9	TRBJ2-1	-	CASSPGLYSYNEQFF
TRBV6-5	TRBJ2-1	-	CASSRQGGEQFF
TRBV6-2/TRBV6-3	TRBJ1-5	-	CASSYSGTGINQPQHF
TRBV14	TRBJ2-7	-	CASSQDRRLSFYEQYF
TRBV6-2/TRBV6-3	TRBJ2-2	-	CASSSARERRGELFF
TRBV15	TRBJ1-2	few	CATSRDRGRADGYTF
TRBV6-5	TRBJ1-2	once	CASSYSTGGGGYTF
TRBV5-5	TRBJ2-3	-	CASSSYPGLQDTQYF
TRBV6-2/TRBV6-3	TRBJ2-2	medium-sized	CASSLRTSLRASGELFF
TRBV7-9	TRBJ2-1	-	CASSLEAGERQFF
TRBV4-1	TRBJ1-1	-	CASSQDRGGMNTEAFF
TRBV7-2	TRBJ1-1	-	CASSSQGRTEAFF
TRBV30	TRBJ2-3	once	CAWSAGLAEITDTQYF
TRBV5-4	TRBJ1-3	-	CASTVGGGLGSGNTIYF
TRBV28	TRBJ2-3	-	CASSFSTRRGPQYF
TRBV10-3	TRBJ1-5	-	CATSPRANQPQHF
TRBV28	TRBJ1-1	-	CASSSQNRGTFF
TRBV27	TRBJ1-5	-	CASSSPNSNQPQHF
TRBV5-4	TRBJ2-7	-	CASSFRGSYEQYF
TRBV2	TRBJ2-7	-	CASKSGRLEQYF
TRBV5-4	TRBJ2-7	-	CASSLSGYEQYF
TRBV28	TRBJ1-2	-	CASSFSTGVGGYTF
TRBV7-9	TRBJ2-7	few	CASSLALGQGSYEQYF
TRBV27	TRBJ2-1	few	CASRKREGRQFF
TRBV18	TRBJ1-2	-	CASSLSGQGADYGYTF
TRBV29-1	TRBJ1-2	once	CSVEDRDRDYGYTF
TRBV6-6	TRBJ1-5	once	CASRPDREQQPQHF
TRBV28	TRBJ2-3	-	CASSGRRDLTDTQYF
TRBV19	TRBJ2-1	-	CASSTRSINEQFF
TRBV5-1	TRBJ1-2	-	CASSAYLGGQEPRNYGYTF